This T cell receptor (beta chain) was captured in a study of OX40 agonist ivuxolimab in advanced cancers. Study context: Age averaged about 62 years (range 23 to 79), and around 87% were male. Partial responses occurred in Three dose-escalation patients, one with hepatocellular carcinoma and two with cutaneous melanoma. Findings and caveats of the study: With doses of 0.1-3.0 mg/kg, partial responders showed among the lowest clonal expansion.

With respect to this clone: The antigen remains undetermined.

Germline-derived CDR1 and CDR2 are MDHEN and SYDVKM. Trimming stripped 9 bases from V and 8 bases from J, with 16 bases between. This CDR3 has 12 amino acids. Clones were read by immunoSEQ multiplex PCR, and TCRdb kept only the in-frame ones, dropping some. Among some 48,000 clones listed, roughly 77% were seen once. The material was CD4+ or CD8+ T cells sorted from blood, obtained in a trial of the OX40 agonist ivuxolimab. The sequence derives from an adult with an advanced solid tumor such as melanoma, head and neck, liver or kidney cancer. The genes are TRBV28 and TRBJ2-5; D is possibly TRBD1 or TRBD2 (6 bases each). CDR3 DNA sequence: TGTGCCAGTTCCTGGCGGGACAACACCCAGTACTTC. Translating gives CASSWRDNTQYF.